What follows are 9 T cell receptor beta chains derived from one specimen sequenced in a study of cytomegalovirus exposure and HLA in healthy donors. The PCR ran on 60 Vbeta and 13 Jbeta primers. The repertoire was sequenced with immunoSEQ multiplex PCR; TCRdb's copy has only in-frame clones and lacks some. Of roughly 250,000 clones listed, about 80% are singletons. The sample was PBMCs. These receptors all come from a girl aged 2-15 years in good health and CMV-seronegative.

The V call is TRBV6-5, the J call TRBJ1-4, with 7 bases fitting TRBD1. This CDR3 comprises 14 residues. The trim removed 4 bases at V and 5 bases at J, leaving 4 bases unmatched. Germline CDR1 reads MNHEY; CDR2 reads SVGAGI. CDR3 sequence reads: CASSSGTDNEKLFF. CDR3 DNA: TGTGCCAGCAGTTCCGGGACAGACAATGAAAAACTGTTTTTT.

This chain links TRBV13 with TRBJ1-2; tentatively, D is TRBD1 (5 bases). The CDR3 spans 13 residues. V lost 2 bases, J lost 2 bases, and 6 bases lay in between. CDR1 is PRHDT and CDR2 is FYEKMQ in the germline V gene (reference sequence). The CDR3 DNA follows: TGTGCCAGCAGCTTAAAGGGGAACTATGGCTACACCTTC. Amino acids: CASSLKGNYGYTF.

This clone occurred once. The chain uses TRBV6-1 and TRBJ2-2; D ambiguous. There are 13 residues in the CDR3. Germline assignment: CDR1 MNHNS and CDR2 SASEGT. Trimming removed 2 bases at V and 6 bases at J, with 7 bases between. The CDR3 reads CASSEIEPGELFF. In DNA form, the CDR3 reads TGTGCCAGCAGTGAAATTGAGCCCGGGGAGCTGTTTTTT.

The chain uses TRBV5-8 and TRBJ2-1; TRBD1 might be the D (5 bases). The CDR3 is 16 amino acids. V was clipped by 0 bases and J by 4 bases, with 14 bases between them. From germline, CDR1 is SGHTS and CDR2 YDEGEE. The CDR3 region has the DNA TGTGCCAGCAGCTTGGGTCGACGCACAGGTTACAATGAGCAGTTCTTC. Protein product: CASSLGRRTGYNEQFF.

This clone has just a few counts. This chain joins TRBV28 and TRBJ1-4; no firm D call. This CDR3 comprises 14 residues. CDR1 is MDHEN, CDR2 SYDVKM, per germline. V was shortened by 7 bases and J by 3 bases, with 12 bases between the two germline ends. The DNA of the CDR3 is TGTGCCAGCACCCGGGAGATAGCTAATGAAAAACTGTTTTTT. It codes for CASTREIANEKLFF.

The rearrangement links TRBV6-5 to TRBJ2-2, with D unresolved. The V gene's germline CDR1 is MNHEY and CDR2 SVGAGI. The V gene lost 6 bases and the J gene lost 0 bases, with 11 bases spanning the gap. The CDR3 length is 15 residues. CDR3 coding DNA: TGTGCCAGCAGCCGCGCCGGTGCGAACACCGGGGAGCTGTTTTTT. Translated: CASSRAGANTGELFF.

The chain recombines TRBV27 with TRBJ2-1; D is unresolved. CDR1 is MNHEY, CDR2 SMNVEV, per germline (reference sequence). The CDR3 is 14 amino acids. Deletions cut 0 bases from V and 3 bases from J, with 6 bases between. The CDR3 spells CASSLSRSYNEQFF. The CDR3 nucleotides read TGTGCCAGCAGTTTATCGAGGAGCTACAATGAGCAGTTCTTC.

The V call is TRBV5-1, the J call TRBJ2-5; 10 bases are a match to TRBD1. With 8 bases clipped from V and 4 bases from J, the junction kept 5 bases outside the gene matches. Germline CDR1 SGHRS, CDR2 YFSETQ. The CDR3 runs 13 residues. CDR3 sequence (DNA): TGCGCCAGTCCGGGACAGGGGCGAGAGACCCAGTACTTC. As protein: CASPGQGRETQYF.

As concerns this clone: Other nucleotide sequences in the sample specify the same CDR3. The rearrangement links TRBV18 to TRBJ1-1, with 9 nucleotides matching TRBD1. V was pared by 3 bases and J by 1 base, with 3 bases of the junction left unmatched. The length of the CDR3 is 15 residues. Germline CDR1 and CDR2: KGHSH and LQKENI. The CDR3 sequence: CASSPPGQGNTEAFF. The CDR3 nucleotides read TGTGCCAGCTCACCTCCGGGACAGGGGAACACTGAAGCTTTCTTT.